Detailed here is one T cell receptor (beta chain). The antigen remains unidentified. Clones were sequenced by immunoSEQ multiplex PCR, and TCRdb holds only the in-frame ones, with some missing. In the table there are approximately 400,000 clones, roughly 96% of which are singletons. The data were taken from a study of shared clonotypes between healthy human individuals. General observations from the study: Generally, estimated richness proved larger in naive subsets than it did in memory subsets.

Germline values: CDR1 SGHRS, CDR2 YFSETQ. Trimming removed 0 bases from V and 4 bases from J, with 11 bases in between. The CDR3 totals 14 residues. Sequenced: memory CD8+ T cells sorted from blood. Described subset: CD45RO+ cells pooled with CCR7-negative TemRA cells. The sequence was obtained from a man aged 25 to 40 in good health. The rearrangement joins TRBV5-1 to TRBJ2-7; D may be TRBD1 or TRBD2 (6 bases each). In DNA form, the CDR3 reads TGCGCCAGCAGCTTGGCCACAGGGAGGTACGAGCAGTACTTC. Protein sequence: CASSLATGRYEQYF.